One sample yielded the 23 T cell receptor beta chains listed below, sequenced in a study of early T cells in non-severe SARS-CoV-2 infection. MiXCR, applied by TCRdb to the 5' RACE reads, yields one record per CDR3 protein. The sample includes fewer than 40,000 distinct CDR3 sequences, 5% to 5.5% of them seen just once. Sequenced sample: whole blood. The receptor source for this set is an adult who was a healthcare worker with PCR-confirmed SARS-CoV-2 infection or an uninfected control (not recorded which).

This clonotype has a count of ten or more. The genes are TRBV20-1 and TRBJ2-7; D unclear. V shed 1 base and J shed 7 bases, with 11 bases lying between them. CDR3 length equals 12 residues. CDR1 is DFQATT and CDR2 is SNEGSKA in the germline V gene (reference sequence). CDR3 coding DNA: TGCAGTGCTAGAGGGTTGGGAAGGGAGCAGTACTTC. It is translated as CSARGLGREQYF.

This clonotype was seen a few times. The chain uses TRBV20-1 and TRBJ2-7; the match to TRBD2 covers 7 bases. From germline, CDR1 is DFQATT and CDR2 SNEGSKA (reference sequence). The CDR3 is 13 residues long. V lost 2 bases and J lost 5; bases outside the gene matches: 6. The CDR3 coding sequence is TGCAGTGCTAGACCGACTGGGAGGGACGAGCAGTACTTC. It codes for CSARPTGRDEQYF.

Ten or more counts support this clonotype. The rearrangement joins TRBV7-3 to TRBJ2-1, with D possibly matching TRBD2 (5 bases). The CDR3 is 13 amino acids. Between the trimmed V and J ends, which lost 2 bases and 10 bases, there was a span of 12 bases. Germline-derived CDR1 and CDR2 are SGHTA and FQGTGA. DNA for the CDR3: TGTGCCAGCAGCTTAGGAGGCGGGTGGGAGCAGTTCTTC. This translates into CASSLGGGWEQFF.

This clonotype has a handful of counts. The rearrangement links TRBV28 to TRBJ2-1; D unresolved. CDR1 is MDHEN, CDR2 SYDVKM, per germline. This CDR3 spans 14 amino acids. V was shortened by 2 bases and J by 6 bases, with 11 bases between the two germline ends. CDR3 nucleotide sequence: TGTGCCAGCAGTTTACCGGGCCGGAGCAATGAGCAGTTCTTC. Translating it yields CASSLPGRSNEQFF.

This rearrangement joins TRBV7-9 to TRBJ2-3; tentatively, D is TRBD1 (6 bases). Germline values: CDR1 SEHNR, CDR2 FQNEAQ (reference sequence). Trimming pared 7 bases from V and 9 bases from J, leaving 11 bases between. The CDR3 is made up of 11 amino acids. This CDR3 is CASTEGETQYF. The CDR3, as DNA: TGTGCCAGCACCGAGGGGGAGACGCAGTATTTT.

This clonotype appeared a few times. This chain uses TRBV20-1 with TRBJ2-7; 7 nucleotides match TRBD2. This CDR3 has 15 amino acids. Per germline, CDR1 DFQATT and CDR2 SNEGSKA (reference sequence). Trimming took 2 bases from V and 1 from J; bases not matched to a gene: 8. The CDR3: CSARRWAGESYEQYF. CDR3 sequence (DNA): TGCAGTGCTAGAAGGTGGGCGGGAGAATCCTACGAGCAGTACTTC.

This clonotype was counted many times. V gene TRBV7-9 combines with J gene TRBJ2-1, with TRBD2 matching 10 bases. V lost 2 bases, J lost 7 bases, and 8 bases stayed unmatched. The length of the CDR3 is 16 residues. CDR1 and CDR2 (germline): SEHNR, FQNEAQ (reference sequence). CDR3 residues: CASSLSAASGSNEQFF. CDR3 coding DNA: TGTGCCAGCAGCTTATCGGCCGCTAGCGGGAGTAATGAGCAGTTCTTC.

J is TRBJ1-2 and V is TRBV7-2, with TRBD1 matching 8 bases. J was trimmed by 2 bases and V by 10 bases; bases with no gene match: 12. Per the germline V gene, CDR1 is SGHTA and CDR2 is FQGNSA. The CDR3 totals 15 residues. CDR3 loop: CATTNQGAQNYGYTF. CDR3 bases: TGTGCCACCACTAATCAGGGGGCGCAAAACTATGGCTACACCTTC.

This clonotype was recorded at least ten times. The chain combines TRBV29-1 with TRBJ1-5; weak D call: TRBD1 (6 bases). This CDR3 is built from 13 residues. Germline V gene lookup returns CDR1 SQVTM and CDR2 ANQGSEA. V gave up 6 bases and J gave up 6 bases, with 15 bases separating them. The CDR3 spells CSVGGTRAQPQHF. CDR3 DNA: TGCAGCGTGGGGGGGACACGGGCTCAGCCCCAGCATTTT.

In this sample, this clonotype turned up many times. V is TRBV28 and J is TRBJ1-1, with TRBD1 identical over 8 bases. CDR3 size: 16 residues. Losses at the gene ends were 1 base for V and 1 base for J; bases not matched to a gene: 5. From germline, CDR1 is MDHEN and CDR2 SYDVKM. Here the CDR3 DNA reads TGTGCCAGCAGTTTATTCAGGGGGCGCAGGAACACTGAAGCTTTCTTT. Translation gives CASSLFRGRRNTEAFF. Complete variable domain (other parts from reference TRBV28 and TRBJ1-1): DVKVTQSSRYLVKRTGEKVFLECVQDMDHENMFWYRQDPGLGLRLIYFSYDVKMKEKGDIPEGYSVSREKKERFSLILESASTNQTSMYLCASSLFRGRRNTEAFFGQGTRLTVV.

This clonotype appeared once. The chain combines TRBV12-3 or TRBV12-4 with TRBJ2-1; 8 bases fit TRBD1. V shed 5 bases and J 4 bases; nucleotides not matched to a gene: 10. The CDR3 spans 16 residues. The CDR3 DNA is TGTGCCAGCAGTGGGGCGGGGACAGGACTTTACAATGAGCAGTTCTTC. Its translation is CASSGAGTGLYNEQFF.

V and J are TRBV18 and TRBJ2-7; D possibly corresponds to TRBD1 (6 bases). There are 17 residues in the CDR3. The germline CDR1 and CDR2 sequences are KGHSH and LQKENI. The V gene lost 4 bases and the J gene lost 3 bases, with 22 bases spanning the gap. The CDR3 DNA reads TGTGCCAGCTCACAAGGAACGTCACAGGGATGGTTCTACGAGCAGTACTTC. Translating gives CASSQGTSQGWFYEQYF.

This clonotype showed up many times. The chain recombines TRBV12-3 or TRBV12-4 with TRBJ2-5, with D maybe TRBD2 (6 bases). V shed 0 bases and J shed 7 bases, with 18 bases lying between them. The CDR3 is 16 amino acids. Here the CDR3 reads CASSLALGDRLGTQYF. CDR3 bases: TGTGCCAGCAGTTTAGCGCTAGGGGACCGACTAGGGACCCAGTACTTC.

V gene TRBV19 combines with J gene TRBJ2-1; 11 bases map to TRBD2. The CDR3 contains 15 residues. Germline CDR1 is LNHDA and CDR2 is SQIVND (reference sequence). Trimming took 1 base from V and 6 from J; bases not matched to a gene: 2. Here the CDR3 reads CASSIGLAGGNEQFF. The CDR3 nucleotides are TGTGCCAGTAGTATAGGGCTAGCGGGAGGCAATGAGCAGTTCTTC.

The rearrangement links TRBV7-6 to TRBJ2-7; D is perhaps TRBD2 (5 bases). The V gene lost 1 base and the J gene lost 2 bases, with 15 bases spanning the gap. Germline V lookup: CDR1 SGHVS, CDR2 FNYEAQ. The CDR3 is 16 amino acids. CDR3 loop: CASSLVVGEGTYEQYF. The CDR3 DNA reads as TGTGCCAGCAGCTTAGTCGTGGGCGAGGGAACCTACGAGCAGTACTTC.

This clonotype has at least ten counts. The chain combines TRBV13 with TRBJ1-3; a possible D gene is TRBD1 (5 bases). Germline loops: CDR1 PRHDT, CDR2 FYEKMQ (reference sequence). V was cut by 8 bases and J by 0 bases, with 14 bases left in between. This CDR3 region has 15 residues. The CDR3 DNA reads TGTGCCAGCGGTTCGGGGGTTGACTCTGGAAACACCATATATTTT. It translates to CASGSGVDSGNTIYF.

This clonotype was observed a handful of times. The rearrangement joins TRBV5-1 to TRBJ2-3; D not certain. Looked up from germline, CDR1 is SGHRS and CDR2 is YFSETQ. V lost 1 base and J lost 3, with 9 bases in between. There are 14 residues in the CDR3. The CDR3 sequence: CASSLSPTTDTQYF. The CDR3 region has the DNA TGCGCCAGCAGCTTGTCCCCCACTACAGATACGCAGTATTTT.

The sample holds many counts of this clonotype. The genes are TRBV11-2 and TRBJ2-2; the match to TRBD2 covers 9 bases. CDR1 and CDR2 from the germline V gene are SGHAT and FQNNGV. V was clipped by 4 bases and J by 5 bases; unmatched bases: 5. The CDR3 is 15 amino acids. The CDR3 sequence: CASSWTSVKTGELFF. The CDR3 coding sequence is TGTGCCAGCAGCTGGACTAGCGTTAAGACCGGGGAGCTGTTTTTT.

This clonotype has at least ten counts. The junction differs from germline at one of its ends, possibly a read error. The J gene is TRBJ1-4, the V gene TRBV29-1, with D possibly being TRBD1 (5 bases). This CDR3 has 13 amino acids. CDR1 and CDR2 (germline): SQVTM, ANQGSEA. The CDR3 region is CSVEGEANEKLFF. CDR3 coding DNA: TGCAGCGTGGAAGGGGAGGCTAATGAAAAACTGTTTTTT.

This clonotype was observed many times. Written as DNA, the CDR3 is TGCAGTGCGAGACAGGGGGGGCAAGGCTACACCTTC. The encoded protein is CSARQGGQGYTF. This chain uses TRBV20-1 with TRBJ1-2, with TRBD1 matching over 9 bases. The CDR3 consists of 12 residues. V dropped 6 bases and J dropped 8; count of bases not matched to a gene: 7. Germline assignment: CDR1 DFQATT and CDR2 SNEGSKA (reference sequence).

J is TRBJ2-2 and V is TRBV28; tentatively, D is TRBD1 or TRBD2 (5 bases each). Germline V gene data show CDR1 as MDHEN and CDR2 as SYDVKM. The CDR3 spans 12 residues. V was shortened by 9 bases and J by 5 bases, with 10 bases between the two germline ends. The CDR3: CASQGRTGELFF. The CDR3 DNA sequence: TGTGCCAGTCAGGGACGAACCGGGGAGCTGTTTTTT.

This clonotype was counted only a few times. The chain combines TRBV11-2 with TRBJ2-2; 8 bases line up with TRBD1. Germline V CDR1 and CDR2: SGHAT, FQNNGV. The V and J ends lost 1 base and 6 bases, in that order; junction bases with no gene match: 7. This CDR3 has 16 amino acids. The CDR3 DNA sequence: TGTGCCAGCAGCTTAGTGGACAGGGTAGGCGCCGGGGAGCTGTTTTTT. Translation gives CASSLVDRVGAGELFF.

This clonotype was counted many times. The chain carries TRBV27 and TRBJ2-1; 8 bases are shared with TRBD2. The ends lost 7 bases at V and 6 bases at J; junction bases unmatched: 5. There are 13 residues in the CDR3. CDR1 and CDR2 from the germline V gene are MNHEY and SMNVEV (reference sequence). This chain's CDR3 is CASNGRAGNEQFF. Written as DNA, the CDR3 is TGTGCCAGCAACGGGAGGGCGGGCAATGAGCAGTTCTTC.